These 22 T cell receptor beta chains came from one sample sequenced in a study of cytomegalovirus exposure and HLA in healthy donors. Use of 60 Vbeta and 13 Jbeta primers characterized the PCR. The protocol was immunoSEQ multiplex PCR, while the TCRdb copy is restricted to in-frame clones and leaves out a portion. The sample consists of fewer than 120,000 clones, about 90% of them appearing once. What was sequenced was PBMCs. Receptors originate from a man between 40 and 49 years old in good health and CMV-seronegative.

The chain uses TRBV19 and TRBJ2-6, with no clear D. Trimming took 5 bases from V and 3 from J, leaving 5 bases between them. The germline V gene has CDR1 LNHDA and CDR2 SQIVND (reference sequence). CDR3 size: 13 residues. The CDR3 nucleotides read TGTGCCAGTAGTCTACTTGGGGCCAACGTCCTGACTTTC. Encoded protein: CASSLLGANVLTF.

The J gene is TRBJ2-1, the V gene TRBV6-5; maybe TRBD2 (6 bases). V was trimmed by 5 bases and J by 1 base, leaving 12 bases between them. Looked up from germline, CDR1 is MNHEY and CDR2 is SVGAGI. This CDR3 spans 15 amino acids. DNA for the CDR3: TGTGCCAGCAGTCACAACGGGGGATCCTACAATGAGCAGTTCTTC. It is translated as CASSHNGGSYNEQFF.

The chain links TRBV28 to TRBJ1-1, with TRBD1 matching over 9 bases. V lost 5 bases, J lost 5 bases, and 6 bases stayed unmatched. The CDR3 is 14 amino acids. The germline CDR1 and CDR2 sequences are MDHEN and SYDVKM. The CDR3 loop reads CASSTGTGITEAFF. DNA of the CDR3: TGTGCCAGCAGTACCGGGACAGGGATAACTGAAGCTTTCTTT.

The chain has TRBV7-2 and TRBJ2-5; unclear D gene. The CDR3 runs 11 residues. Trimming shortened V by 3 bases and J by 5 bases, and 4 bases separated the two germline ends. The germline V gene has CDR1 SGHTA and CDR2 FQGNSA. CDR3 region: CASSFSETQYF. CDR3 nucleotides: TGTGCCAGCAGCTTCTCCGAGACCCAGTACTTC.

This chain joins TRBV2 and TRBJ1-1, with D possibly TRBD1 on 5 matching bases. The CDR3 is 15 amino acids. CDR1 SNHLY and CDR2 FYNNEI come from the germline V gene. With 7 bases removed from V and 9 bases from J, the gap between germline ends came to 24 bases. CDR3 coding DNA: TGTGCCAGCACCGAAGGAATTGTGCAGGGATTTCAAGCTTTCTTT. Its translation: CASTEGIVQGFQAFF.

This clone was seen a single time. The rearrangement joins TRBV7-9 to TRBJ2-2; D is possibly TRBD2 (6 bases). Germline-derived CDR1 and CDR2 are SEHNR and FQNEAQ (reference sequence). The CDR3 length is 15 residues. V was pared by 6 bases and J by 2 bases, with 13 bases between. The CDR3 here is CASRNPGDNTGELFF. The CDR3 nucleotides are TGTGCCAGCAGAAACCCGGGAGACAACACCGGGGAGCTGTTTTTT.

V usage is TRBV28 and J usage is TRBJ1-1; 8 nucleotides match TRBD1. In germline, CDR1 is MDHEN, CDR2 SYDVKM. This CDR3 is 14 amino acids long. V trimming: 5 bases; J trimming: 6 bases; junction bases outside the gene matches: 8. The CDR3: CASSPQQGGAEAFF. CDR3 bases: TGTGCCAGCAGTCCTCAACAGGGGGGAGCTGAAGCTTTCTTT.

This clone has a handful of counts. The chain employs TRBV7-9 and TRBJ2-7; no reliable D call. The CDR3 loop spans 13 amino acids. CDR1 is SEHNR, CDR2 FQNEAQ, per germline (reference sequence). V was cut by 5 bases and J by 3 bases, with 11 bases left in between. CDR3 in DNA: TGTGCCAGCAGCCCGCCCGACATCTACGAGCAGTACTTC. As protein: CASSPPDIYEQYF. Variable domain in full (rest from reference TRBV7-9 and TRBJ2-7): DTGVSQNPRHKITKRGQNVTFRCDPISEHNRLYWYRQTLGQGPEFLTYFQNEAQLEKSRLLSDRFSAERPKGSFSTLEIQRTEQGDSAMYLCASSPPDIYEQYFGPGTRLTVT.

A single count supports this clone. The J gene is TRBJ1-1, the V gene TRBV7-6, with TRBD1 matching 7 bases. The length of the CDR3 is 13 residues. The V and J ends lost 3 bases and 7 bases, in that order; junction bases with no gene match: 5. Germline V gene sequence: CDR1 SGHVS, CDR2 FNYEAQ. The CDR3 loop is CASSFRQGVEAFF. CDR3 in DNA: TGTGCCAGCAGCTTCCGACAGGGTGTTGAAGCTTTCTTT.

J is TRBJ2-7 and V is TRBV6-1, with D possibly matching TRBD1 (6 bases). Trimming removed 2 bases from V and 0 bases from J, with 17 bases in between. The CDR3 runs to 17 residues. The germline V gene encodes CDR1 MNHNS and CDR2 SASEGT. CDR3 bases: TGTGCCAGCAGTGAATCGGTACGGACAGTGCTCTCCTACGAGCAGTACTTC. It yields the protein CASSESVRTVLSYEQYF.

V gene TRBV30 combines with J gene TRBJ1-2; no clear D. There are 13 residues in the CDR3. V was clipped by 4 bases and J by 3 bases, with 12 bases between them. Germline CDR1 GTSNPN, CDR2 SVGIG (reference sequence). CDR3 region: CAWNVEGHYGYTF. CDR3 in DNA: TGTGCCTGGAATGTTGAGGGCCACTATGGCTACACCTTC.

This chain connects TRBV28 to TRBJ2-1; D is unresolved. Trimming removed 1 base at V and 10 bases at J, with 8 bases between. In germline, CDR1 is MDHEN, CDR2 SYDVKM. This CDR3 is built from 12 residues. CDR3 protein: CASSLLGEEQFF. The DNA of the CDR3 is TGTGCCAGCAGTTTATTGGGCGAGGAGCAGTTCTTC.

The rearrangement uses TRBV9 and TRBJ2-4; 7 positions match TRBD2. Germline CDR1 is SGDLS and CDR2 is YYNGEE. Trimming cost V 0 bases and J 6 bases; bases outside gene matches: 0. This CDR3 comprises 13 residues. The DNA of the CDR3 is TGTGCCAGCAGCGTAGGGGAGGGAAACATTCAGTACTTC. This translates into CASSVGEGNIQYF.

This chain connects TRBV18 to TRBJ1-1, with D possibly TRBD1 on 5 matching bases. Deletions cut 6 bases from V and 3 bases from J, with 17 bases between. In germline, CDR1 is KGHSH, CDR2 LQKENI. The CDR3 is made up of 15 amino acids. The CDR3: CASSQGLPWDTEAFF. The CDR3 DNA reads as TGTGCCAGCTCCCAGGGTCTCCCGTGGGACACTGAAGCTTTCTTT.

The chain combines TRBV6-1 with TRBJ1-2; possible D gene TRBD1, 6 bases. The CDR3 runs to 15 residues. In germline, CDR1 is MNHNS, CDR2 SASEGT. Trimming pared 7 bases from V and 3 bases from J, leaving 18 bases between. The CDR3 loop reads CASTRDNRGDYGYTF. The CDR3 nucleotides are TGTGCCAGCACCCGGGACAACCGAGGGGACTATGGCTACACCTTC.

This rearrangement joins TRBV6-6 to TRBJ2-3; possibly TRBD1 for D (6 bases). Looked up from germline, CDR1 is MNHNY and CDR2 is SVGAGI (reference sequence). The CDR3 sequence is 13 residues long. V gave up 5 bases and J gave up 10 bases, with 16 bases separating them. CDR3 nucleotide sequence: TGTGCCAGCAGTCCTGGGGGCGCCAGGGCGCAGTATTTT. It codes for CASSPGGARAQYF.

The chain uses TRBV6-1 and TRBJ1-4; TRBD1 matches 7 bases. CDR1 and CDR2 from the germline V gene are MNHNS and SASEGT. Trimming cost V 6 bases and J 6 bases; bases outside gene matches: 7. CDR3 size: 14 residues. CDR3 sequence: CASRGQVLYEKLFF. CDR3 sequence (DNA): TGTGCCAGCAGAGGACAGGTACTCTATGAAAAACTGTTTTTT.

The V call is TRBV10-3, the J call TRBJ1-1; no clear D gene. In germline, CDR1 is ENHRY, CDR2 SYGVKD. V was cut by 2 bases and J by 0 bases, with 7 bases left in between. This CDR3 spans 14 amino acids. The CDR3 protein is CAISETVMNTEAFF. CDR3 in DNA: TGTGCCATCAGTGAGACAGTAATGAACACTGAAGCTTTCTTT.

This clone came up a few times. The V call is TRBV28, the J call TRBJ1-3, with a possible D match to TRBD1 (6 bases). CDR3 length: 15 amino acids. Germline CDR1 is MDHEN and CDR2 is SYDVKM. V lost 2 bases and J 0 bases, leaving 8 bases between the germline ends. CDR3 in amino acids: CASSLRDISGNTIYF. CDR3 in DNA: TGTGCCAGCAGTTTACGGGACATCTCTGGAAACACCATATATTTT.

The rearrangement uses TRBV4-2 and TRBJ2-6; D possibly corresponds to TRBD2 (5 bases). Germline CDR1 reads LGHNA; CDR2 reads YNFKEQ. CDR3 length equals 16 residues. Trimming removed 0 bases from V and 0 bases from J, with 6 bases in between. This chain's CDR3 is CASSQERDSGANVLTF. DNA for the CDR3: TGTGCCAGCAGCCAAGAACGGGACTCTGGGGCCAACGTCCTGACTTTC.

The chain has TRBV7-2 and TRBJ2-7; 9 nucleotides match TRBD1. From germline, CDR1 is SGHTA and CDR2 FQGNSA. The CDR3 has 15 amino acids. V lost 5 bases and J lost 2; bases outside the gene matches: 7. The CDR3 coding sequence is TGTGCCAGCAGCGTAGGGACAGGGTCCACCTACGAGCAGTACTTC. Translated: CASSVGTGSTYEQYF.

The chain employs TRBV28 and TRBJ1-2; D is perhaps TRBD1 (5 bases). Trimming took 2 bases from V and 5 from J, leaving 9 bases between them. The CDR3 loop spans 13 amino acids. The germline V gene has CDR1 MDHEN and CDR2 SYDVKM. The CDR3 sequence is CASSLKGFYGYTF. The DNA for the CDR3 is TGTGCCAGCAGTTTAAAGGGGTTTTATGGCTACACCTTC.